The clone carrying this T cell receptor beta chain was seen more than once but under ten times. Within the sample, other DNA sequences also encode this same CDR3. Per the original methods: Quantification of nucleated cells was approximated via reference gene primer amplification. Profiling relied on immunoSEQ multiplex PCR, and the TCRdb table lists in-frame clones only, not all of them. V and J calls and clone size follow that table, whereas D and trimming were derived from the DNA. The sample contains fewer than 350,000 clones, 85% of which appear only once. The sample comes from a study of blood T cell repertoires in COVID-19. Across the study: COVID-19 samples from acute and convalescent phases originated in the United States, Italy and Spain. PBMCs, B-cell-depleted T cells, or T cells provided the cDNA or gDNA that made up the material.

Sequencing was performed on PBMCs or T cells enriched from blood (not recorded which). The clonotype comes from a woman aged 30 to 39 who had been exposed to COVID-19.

CDR3 loop: CASSFRGNTEAFF. Here the CDR3 DNA reads TGTGCCAGCAGTTTTCGGGGGAACACTGAAGCTTTCTTT. This chain links TRBV28 with TRBJ1-1; the D is unclear. Trimming stripped 3 bases from V and 1 base from J, with 6 bases between. The germline CDR1 and CDR2 sequences are MDHEN and SYDVKM. CDR3 length: 13 residues.